This is a list of T cell receptor beta chains from one sample in a study of T-cell memory formation after mild COVID-19. TCRdb itself ran the 5' RACE reads through MiXCR, one entry per CDR3 protein. The profile shows 170,000 or so distinct CDR3 sequences, about a fifth of them singletons. Sample: PBMCs or a T cell subset sorted from them (not recorded which). The receptors come from an adult woman who had mild COVID-19 (a few samples of this study predate the infection). Cell type and time point are not known. Both conserved end residues are part of each CDR3. The D gene is left open where the match is weak. Not all rows give a size; the values are once, few, many and, for expanded clones, a class.

abundance,v_gene,j_gene,d_gene,CDR3nt,CDR3aa
few,TRBV4-3,TRBJ2-3,-,TGCGCCAGCAGCCAAGATCTTCCCGGGAGTCGGACAGATACGCAGTATTTT,CASSQDLPGSRTDTQYF
-,TRBV6-5,TRBJ2-7,TRBD2,TGTGCCAGCAGTTACTCGATTCTAGCGGGCTCCTACGAGCAGTACTTC,CASSYSILAGSYEQYF
-,TRBV7-7,TRBJ2-5,-,TGTGCTAGCAGCTTAGTGATAGCGCCTAGGGAGACCCAGTACTTC,CASSLVIAPRETQYF
few,TRBV6-5,TRBJ1-1,-,TGTGCCAGCAGTTACTCGGGGCTGGGTCAGGGCACTGAAGCTTTCTTT,CASSYSGLGQGTEAFF
-,TRBV6-5,TRBJ1-1,-,TGTGCCAGCAGTTACTCCTCAAGTGCTGAAGCTTTCTTT,CASSYSSSAEAFF
-,TRBV2,TRBJ2-2,TRBD2,TGTGCCAGCAGTTCTAGCGGGAGCAGCCCCGGGGAGCTGTTTTTT,CASSSSGSSPGELFF
few,TRBV7-9,TRBJ2-1,-,TGTGCCAGCAGCTTTCCCCCTCGGGTCTACAATGAGCAGTTCTTC,CASSFPPRVYNEQFF
-,TRBV6-2/TRBV6-3,TRBJ1-1,-,TGTGCCAGCACACCAACAGGGTATATGAACACTGAAGCTTTCTTT,CASTPTGYMNTEAFF
few,TRBV12-3/TRBV12-4,TRBJ2-3,-,TGTGCCAGCAGTACGGCGGGACGATTCACAGATACGCAGTATTTT,CASSTAGRFTDTQYF
-,TRBV9,TRBJ2-7,TRBD2,TGTGCCAGCAGCGTAGATCAGCGGGGAAGCTCCTACGAGCAGTACTTC,CASSVDQRGSSYEQYF
few,TRBV28,TRBJ2-2,TRBD2,TGTGCCAGCAGTTTACTAGCGGGAGGCACTTCCGGGGAGCTGTTTTTT,CASSLLAGGTSGELFF
few,TRBV7-8,TRBJ2-7,-,TGTGCCAGCAGCTTAGCCGGCGCGGGTGTGATACGAGAGCAGTACTTC,CASSLAGAGVIREQYF
-,TRBV4-2,TRBJ2-7,TRBD2,TGTGCCAGCAGCAACCGACTAGCGGGAGGAGGATACGAGCAGTACTTC,CASSNRLAGGGYEQYF
-,TRBV7-9,TRBJ1-4,-,TGTGCCAGCCACACCGGGGGGAAGGGCGGTGAAAAACTGTTTTTT,CASHTGGKGGEKLFF
few,TRBV5-1,TRBJ2-2,TRBD2,TGCGCCAGCAGCGTGAGGACTAGCCGAAACACCGGGGAGCTGTTTTTT,CASSVRTSRNTGELFF
few,TRBV4-1,TRBJ2-1,-,TGCGCCAGCAGCCAAGAAACTGGCCACTACAATGAGCAGTTCTTC,CASSQETGHYNEQFF
-,TRBV13,TRBJ2-7,-,TGTGCCAGCAGCACGCGCCACTACGAGCAGTACTTC,CASSTRHYEQYF
-,TRBV29-1,TRBJ2-2,-,TGCAGCGTTCTAAGGGGGGGCACCGGGGAGCTGTTTTTT,CSVLRGGTGELFF
-,TRBV7-9,TRBJ2-1,TRBD1,TGTGCCAGCAGCTCTCTGGGACAGGGACTCAATGAGCAGTTCTTC,CASSSLGQGLNEQFF
few,TRBV5-6,TRBJ2-7,TRBD2,TGTGCCAGCAGCTTGTTCTCGGGACTAGACTACGAGCAGTACTTC,CASSLFSGLDYEQYF
many,TRBV6-5,TRBJ2-7,-,TGTGCCAGCAGTTACGGCCCAGGGGGAGGATACGAGCAGTACTTC,CASSYGPGGGYEQYF
-,TRBV5-1,TRBJ2-3,-,TGCGCCAGCAGCAGGGGGACATTTTCGGGCACAGATACGCAGTATTTT,CASSRGTFSGTDTQYF
-,TRBV7-9,TRBJ2-1,-,TGTGCCAGCAGCTTAGAGGTAGACCTAGCCAACAATGAGCAGTTCTTC,CASSLEVDLANNEQFF
few,TRBV12-3/TRBV12-4,TRBJ1-2,TRBD1,TGTGCCAGCAGCCTGGACAGGGAGGGTGATGGCTACACCTTC,CASSLDREGDGYTF
-,TRBV9,TRBJ2-7,-,TGTGCCAGCAGCGTGGGCGAAGGGGTGCCGTACTTC,CASSVGEGVPYF
-,TRBV21-1,TRBJ1-2,-,TGTGCCAGCAGCAAAAGGGCCGGACGGAAAATAAACTATGGCTACACCTTC,CASSKRAGRKINYGYTF
few,TRBV7-9,TRBJ2-7,-,TGTGCCAGCAGCCCACCGGACTTGACTAACTCCTACGAGCAGTACTTC,CASSPPDLTNSYEQYF
-,TRBV4-1,TRBJ2-3,-,TGCGCCAGCAGCCAAGATAGGGACGTAGGGGATACGCAGTATTTT,CASSQDRDVGDTQYF
few,TRBV18,TRBJ2-1,TRBD2,TGTGCCAGCTCACCACTTACCGGGGGGGCCTACAATGAGCAGTTCTTC,CASSPLTGGAYNEQFF
-,TRBV6-2/TRBV6-3,TRBJ2-5,TRBD1,TGTGCCAGCAGTTATCTCGGACAGGTCCAAGAGACCCAGTACTTC,CASSYLGQVQETQYF
few,TRBV29-1,TRBJ2-7,-,TGCAGCGTTGAAGTTGCGGGGAGTCCCTACGAGCAGTACTTC,CSVEVAGSPYEQYF
few,TRBV6-2/TRBV6-3,TRBJ2-5,-,TGTGCCAGCAGCGGCCTAGGGGAGACCCAGTACTTC,CASSGLGETQYF
few,TRBV25-1,TRBJ2-7,-,TGTGCCAGCAGAGCTACTACTAGCCCCCACGAGCAGTACTTC,CASRATTSPHEQYF
few,TRBV4-1,TRBJ1-5,-,TGCGCCAGCAGCCAAGTCGGGGGCAATCAGCCCCAGCATTTT,CASSQVGGNQPQHF
-,TRBV27,TRBJ2-2,TRBD2,TGTGCCAGCAGTTTTAGCGGGGGGGTCACCGGGGAGCTGTTTTTT,CASSFSGGVTGELFF
-,TRBV6-5,TRBJ2-1,TRBD2,TGTGCCAGCAGTCGACCCAGCGGGAGGATTAATGAGCAGTTCTTC,CASSRPSGRINEQFF
few,TRBV6-2/TRBV6-3,TRBJ2-7,TRBD1,TGTGCCAGCACCGGGACAGGGAAACTCCTATACGAGCAGTACTTC,CASTGTGKLLYEQYF
-,TRBV12-3/TRBV12-4,TRBJ2-1,-,TGTGCCAGCAGTTTGGTCCGGGAGAATGAGCAGTTCTTC,CASSLVRENEQFF
-,TRBV5-1,TRBJ2-1,-,TGCGCCAGCAGCTTGGCCGGGACTGGGTACAATGAGCAGTTCTTC,CASSLAGTGYNEQFF
-,TRBV5-1,TRBJ2-7,TRBD2,TGCGCCAGCAGCACGGGACTAGCGGAAACCTACGAGCAGTACTTC,CASSTGLAETYEQYF
few,TRBV11-3,TRBJ2-7,TRBD2,TGTGCCAGCAGTTTCGGGCGGGAGAGCTCCTACGAGCAGTACTTC,CASSFGRESSYEQYF
many,TRBV6-5,TRBJ1-2,-,TGTGCCAGCAGTTACGGCGGAACTAACTATGGCTACACCTTC,CASSYGGTNYGYTF
few,TRBV12-3/TRBV12-4,TRBJ2-3,TRBD2,TGTGCCAGCAGTCGACTAGCGGGGAGCACAGATACGCAGTATTTT,CASSRLAGSTDTQYF
few,TRBV30,TRBJ1-1,-,TGTGCCTGGAGTGTACTAGCGAGTGAAGCTTTCTTT,CAWSVLASEAFF
-,TRBV29-1,TRBJ2-7,-,TGCAGCGCTGGGCGACAAGAGTCAACCGAGCAGTACTTC,CSAGRQESTEQYF
-,TRBV6-2/TRBV6-3,TRBJ2-7,-,TGTGCCAGCAGATCAGGGTTCGTCGAGCAGTACTTC,CASRSGFVEQYF
few,TRBV4-1,TRBJ2-7,-,TGCGCCAGCTGGGACGGAGGGTACGAGCAGTACTTC,CASWDGGYEQYF
-,TRBV27,TRBJ2-1,-,TGTGCCAGCAGCGGGATCTACAATGAGCAGTTCTTC,CASSGIYNEQFF
-,TRBV11-3,TRBJ2-3,TRBD2,TGTGCCAGCAGCTTAGATAGGACTAGCGGAGCGATCACAGATACGCAGTATTTT,CASSLDRTSGAITDTQYF
many,TRBV5-1,TRBJ2-1,TRBD2,TGCGCCAGCAGCTTGGGGTATAAGCGGGAGAGCGGTGAGCAGTTCTTC,CASSLGYKRESGEQFF